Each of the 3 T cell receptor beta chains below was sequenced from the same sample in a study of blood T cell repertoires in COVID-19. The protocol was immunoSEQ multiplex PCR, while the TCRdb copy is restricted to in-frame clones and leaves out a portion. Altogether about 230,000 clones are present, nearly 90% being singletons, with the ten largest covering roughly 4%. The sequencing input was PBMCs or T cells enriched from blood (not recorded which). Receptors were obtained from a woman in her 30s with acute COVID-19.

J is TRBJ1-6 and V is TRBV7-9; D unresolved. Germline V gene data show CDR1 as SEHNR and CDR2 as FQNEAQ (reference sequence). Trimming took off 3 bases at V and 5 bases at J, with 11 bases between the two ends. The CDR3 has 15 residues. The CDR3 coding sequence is TGTGCCAGCAGCTTTGGTCCATCGGATAATTCACCCCTCCACTTT. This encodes CASSFGPSDNSPLHF.

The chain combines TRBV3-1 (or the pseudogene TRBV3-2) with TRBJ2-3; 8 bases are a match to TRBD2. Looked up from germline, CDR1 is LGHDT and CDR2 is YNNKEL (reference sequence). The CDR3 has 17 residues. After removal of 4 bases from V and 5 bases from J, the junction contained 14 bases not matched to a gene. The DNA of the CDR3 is TGTGCCAGCAGCCCCTTGAAAAGCGCGGGGGGCATAGATACGCAGTATTTT. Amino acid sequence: CASSPLKSAGGIDTQYF.

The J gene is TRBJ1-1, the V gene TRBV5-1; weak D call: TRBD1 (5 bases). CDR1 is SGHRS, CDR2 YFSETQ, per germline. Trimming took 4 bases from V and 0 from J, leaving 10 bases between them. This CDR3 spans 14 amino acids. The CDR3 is CASSNGRVNTEAFF. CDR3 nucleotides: TGCGCCAGCAGCAATGGCAGGGTGAACACTGAAGCTTTCTTT.